This T cell receptor beta chain was sequenced for a study of T-cell memory formation after mild COVID-19. TCRdb reprocessed the 5' RACE reads with MiXCR, giving one entry per CDR3 protein. The sample includes roughly 170,000 distinct CDR3 sequences, over 20% of them seen just once. The V gene's germline CDR1 is DFQATT and CDR2 SNEGSKA (reference sequence). The CDR3 has 9 residues. V lost 6 bases, J lost 14 bases, and 13 bases lay in between. With regard to this clonotype: Its antigen is still unknown.

Study outcomes and limitations: While clones contracting from day 15 to 85 were balanced between CD4 and CD8, later expanders leaned CD4+.

This sequence was found in an adult woman who had mild COVID-19 (a few samples of this study predate the infection). Cell type and time point are not known. The chain has TRBV20-1 and TRBJ1-2, with D unresolved. Sequenced sample: PBMCs or a T cell subset sorted from them (not recorded which). The CDR3 loop is CSASPSGTF. The CDR3 bases are TGCAGTGCGTCTCCCTCGGGAACCTTC.